By frequency in the sample, the clone carrying this T cell receptor (beta chain) is medium-sized. V was pared by 2 bases and J by 1 base, with 13 bases between. Germline loops: CDR1 SGHRS, CDR2 YFSETQ. The length of the CDR3 is 17 residues. The data were taken from a study of HIV-infected patients and healthy controls. For the study at large: No general T-cell lymphocytopenia was present, and per-chain CDR3 totals resembled those of controls.

Alpha and beta constant-region primers primed reverse transcription of approximately 460 ng RNA. Each of the alpha and beta chains got its own library through chain-specific third strand synthesis with indices. Second strand synthesis was primed from the SP2 site. TCRdb re-called the 5' RACE reads with MiXCR, one entry per CDR3 protein. The sample lists several thousand distinct CDR3 sequences; over 8.5% were seen once. The repertoire came from unfractionated whole blood and reflected all unsorted peripheral T cells. Enrolled donors were untreated HIV-infected adults about to begin antiretroviral therapy.

The rearrangement links TRBV5-1 to TRBJ2-6; D is perhaps TRBD2 (5 bases). Sequencing was performed on blood, taken before antiretroviral therapy. The TCR sequence derives from an adult with HIV infection. The CDR3 region has the DNA TGCGCCAGCAGCTTCTCGGGATTTCGGTCTGGGGCCAACGTCCTGACTTTC. Translated, it gives CASSFSGFRSGANVLTF. Full variable domain (missing parts from reference TRBV5-1 and TRBJ2-6): KAGVTQTPRYLIKTRGQQVTLSCSPISGHRSVSWYQQTPGQGLQFLFEYFSETQRNKGNFPGRFSGRQFSNSRSEMNVSTLELGDSALYLCASSFSGFRSGANVLTFGAGSRLTVL.